This TCR beta chain is drawn from a study of CD8 T cells in ankylosing spondylitis. Overall study results and limits: Disease-linked clones proved CD8+ and comparatively uncommon in peripheral blood.

This clonotype was picked up many times. Its specificity is unknown. TCRdb ran MiXCR on the 5' RACE reads and lists one entry per CDR3 protein. The sample yields more than 7,500 distinct CDR3 sequences, 3.9% seen once. The ends were cut back, 0 bases at V and 2 bases at J, with 9 bases in the middle. CDR1 and CDR2 (germline): SGDLS, YYNGEE. The CDR3 has 14 residues. Sequences were obtained from blood, either unsorted or a sorted T cell fraction (not recorded which). This sequence joins TRBV9 and TRBJ2-7; the D is unclear. This receptor was identified in a female donor with ankylosing spondylitis or in good health (not recorded which). The CDR3 DNA reads TGTGCCAGCAGCGTAGAGGCCGTGCCCTACGAGCAGTACTTC. It yields the protein CASSVEAVPYEQYF.